The TCR beta chain described here comes from a study of cytomegalovirus exposure and HLA in healthy donors. CDR1 is SQVTM and CDR2 is ANQGSEA in the germline V gene. The CDR3 covers 14 residues. V lost 1 base and J 2 bases, leaving 9 bases between the germline ends. The PCR had 60 Vbeta and 13 Jbeta primers. This table comes from immunoSEQ multiplex PCR, and its TCRdb copy is limited to in-frame clones, with some not included. The data show around 100,000 clones, around 82% seen once. Turning to this clone: Its target is unknown.

Study outcomes and limitations: The study carried out a later analysis of TCR beta sequences. It associated 15,000 to 20,000 of them with specific HLA alleles at a false discovery rate of 0.05.

This chain joins TRBV29-1 and TRBJ1-3; tentatively, D is TRBD1 (5 bases). The sequence came from a woman in her twenties or thirties in good health and CMV-seropositive. The sample comprised PBMCs. CDR3 sequence (DNA): TGCAGCGTTGAAGGGACACCAGCTGGAAACACCATATATTTT. Its protein product is CSVEGTPAGNTIYF.